These T cell receptor beta chains were read from a single sample in a study of T cell responses to AZD1222 COVID-19 vaccine. Using immunoSEQ multiplex PCR, the repertoire was profiled, and TCRdb retains in-frame clones only, with some absent. This table has around 130,000 clones, 86% appearing once. This material consisted of peripheral blood, taken on day 0 of AZD1222 vaccination. These receptors were obtained from an adult in good health. The CDR3 runs from the conserved cysteine through the conserved F or W.

14	TRBJ1-5	TRBV27	CASSFGGSDQPQHF
13	TRBJ1-5	TRBV6-5	CATGQSRDQPQHF
17	TRBJ1-5	TRBV10-3	CAISDSGQAYGNQPQHF
9	TRBJ1-1	TRBV20-1	CRAGGSAFF
17	TRBJ1-3	TRBV24-1	CAPSREQGQGGGNTIYF
13	TRBJ1-5	TRBV25-1	CASGTGEGQPQHF
15	TRBJ2-1	TRBV19	CASRIAGSSYNEQFF
14	TRBJ1-6	TRBV28	CASSPPLENSPLHF
18	TRBJ2-3	TRBV19	CASSIWQGLAGSTDTQYF
11	TRBJ2-7	TRBV7-3	CASSDGKEQYF
15	TRBJ2-5	TRBV5-4	CASSLGTEYQETQYF
15	TRBJ1-1	TRBV14	CASSQEGALNTEAFF
12	TRBJ2-7	TRBV18	CASSPGSLEQYF
12	TRBJ1-5	TRBV9	CASSVGNQPQHF
15	TRBJ1-2	TRBV3-1/TRBV3-2	CASSQEDRNNYGYTF
14	TRBJ1-4	TRBV10-3	CAISEPGPNEKLFF
14	TRBJ1-3	TRBV5-5	CASSLVGSGNTIYF
16	TRBJ2-2	TRBV24-1	CATQNSGRADTGELFF
15	TRBJ2-7	TRBV5-5	CASSFSWAGTYEQYF
16	TRBJ2-3	TRBV7-2	CASSLAAGASTDTQYF
13	TRBJ2-5	TRBV12-5	CASGKTDQETQYF
16	TRBJ1-1	TRBV5-5	CASSSLVGRLNTEAFF
15	TRBJ1-6	TRBV4-3	CASSPWQQGVSPLHF
16	TRBJ1-4	TRBV2	CASSEQDAGLGEKLFF
11	TRBJ2-2	TRBV7-8	CASSLIGELFF
13	TRBJ1-2	TRBV18	CASSPGQGNGYTF
13	TRBJ1-2	TRBV24-1	CATSDHLGYGYTF
15	TRBJ1-6	TRBV7-2	CASSLETGSHSPLHF
13	TRBJ2-1	TRBV29-1	CSARTGGNNEQFF
16	TRBJ2-3	TRBV10-3	CAISELGSGGTDTQYF
14	TRBJ1-5	TRBV10-2	CASRQGPVNQPQHF